What follows describes a single TCR beta chain. Its antigen is not known. Anyone with autoimmune disease history or systemic immunosuppression was excluded. Cycle 7 day 1, cycle 4 day 1, and baseline were the timepoints at which blood was sampled. Repertoires were generated with immunoSEQ multiplex PCR, while TCRdb's copy carries only in-frame clones and drops some. The table shows some 43,000 clones, with around 86% occurring only once. Trimming removed 3 bases at V and 5 bases at J, with 10 bases between. The CDR3 contains 14 residues. Germline V lookup: CDR1 SNHLY, CDR2 FYNNEI. These data originate in a study of OX40 agonist ivuxolimab in advanced cancers. Overall study: Dose-escalation patients' cancers were hepatocellular carcinoma, melanoma, renal cell or head and neck cancer.

The study's findings and limits: Relative to CD4+, CD8+ T cells held more expanded clones on average.

This receptor was taken from an adult with an advanced solid tumor such as melanoma, head and neck, liver or kidney cancer. This specimen consisted of CD4+ or CD8+ T cells sorted from blood, obtained in a trial of the OX40 agonist ivuxolimab. The rearrangement links TRBV2 to TRBJ2-2; TRBD1 might be the D (5 bases). DNA for the CDR3: TGTGCCAGCAGTGAGCAGGGTCAAACCGGGGAGCTGTTTTTT. Translated, it gives CASSEQGQTGELFF. Full variable domain (rest looked up from reference TRBV2 and TRBJ2-2): EPEVTQTPSHQVTQMGQEVILRCVPISNHLYFYWYRQILGQKVEFLVSFYNNEISEKSEIFDDQFSVERPDGSNFTLKIRSTKLEDSAMYFCASSEQGQTGELFFGEGSRLTVL.